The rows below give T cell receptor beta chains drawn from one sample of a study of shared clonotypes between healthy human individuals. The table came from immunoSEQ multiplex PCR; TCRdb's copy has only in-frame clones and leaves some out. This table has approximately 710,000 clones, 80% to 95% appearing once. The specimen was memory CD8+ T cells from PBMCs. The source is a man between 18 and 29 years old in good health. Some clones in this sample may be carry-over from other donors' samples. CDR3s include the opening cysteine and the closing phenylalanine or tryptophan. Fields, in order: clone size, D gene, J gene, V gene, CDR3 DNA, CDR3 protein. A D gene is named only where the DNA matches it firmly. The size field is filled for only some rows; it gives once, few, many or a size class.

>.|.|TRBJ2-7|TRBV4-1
TGCGCCAGCAGCCAAGATGGCCTAGCGCCATCATTATACGAGCAGTACTTC
CASSQDGLAPSLYEQYF
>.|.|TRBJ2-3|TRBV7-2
TGTGCCAGCAGCTTATGGGCGGCGGGGTCTAGCACAGATACGCAGTATTTT
CASSLWAAGSSTDTQYF
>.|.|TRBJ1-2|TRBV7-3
TGTGCCAGCAGCTTAAGCGGGGATAGCTATGGCTACACCTTC
CASSLSGDSYGYTF
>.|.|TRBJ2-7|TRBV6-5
TGTGCCAGCAGGGCCTTGAGCCCCTACGAGCAGTACTTC
CASRALSPYEQYF
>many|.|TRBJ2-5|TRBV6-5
TGTGCCAGCAGTTACTCCCCAGGAGGCGAGACCCAGTACTTC
CASSYSPGGETQYF
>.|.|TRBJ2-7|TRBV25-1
TGTGCCAGCAGTGGGGCCTACGAGCAGTACTTC
CASSGAYEQYF
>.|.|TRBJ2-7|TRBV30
TGTGCCTGGAGTCGCTCTCCGGGACACCGATCCTACGAGCAGTACTTC
CAWSRSPGHRSYEQYF
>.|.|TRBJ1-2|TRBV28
TGTGCCAGCAGTCCTGACTCAGGGAACTATGGCTACACCTTC
CASSPDSGNYGYTF
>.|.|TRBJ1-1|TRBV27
TGTGCCAGCAGTTTGAGGCGGTGGACTGAAGCTTTCTTT
CASSLRRWTEAFF
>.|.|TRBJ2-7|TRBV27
TGTGCCAGCAGTTTATCGGCAATTTCCTACGAGCAGTACTTC
CASSLSAISYEQYF
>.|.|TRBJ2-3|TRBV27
TGTGCCAGCAGTTTAGGACAGTATGCGACAGATACGCAGTATTTT
CASSLGQYATDTQYF
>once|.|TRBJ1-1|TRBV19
TGTGCCAGTAGTATTGGGGGGGCAACTGAAGCTTTCTTT
CASSIGGATEAFF
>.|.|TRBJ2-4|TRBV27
TGTGCCAGCTCTACGGGAAGCCTAGCCAAAAACATTCAGTACTTC
CASSTGSLAKNIQYF
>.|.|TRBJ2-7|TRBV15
TGTGCCACCGCCCAGGCCTCAGGCGGGTCTTACGAGCAGTACTTC
CATAQASGGSYEQYF
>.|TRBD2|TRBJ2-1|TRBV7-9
TGTGCCAGCAGCTCCACTACTAGCGGGGGCAGCTCCTACAATGAGCAGTTCTTC
CASSSTTSGGSSYNEQFF
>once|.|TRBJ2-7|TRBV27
TGTGCCAGCATGGGCGCTTCCTACGAGCAGTACTTC
CASMGASYEQYF
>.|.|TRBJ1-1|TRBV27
TGTGCCAGCAGCTTAAGCCTACCACAGGGAATAAACACTGAAGCTTTCTTT
CASSLSLPQGINTEAFF